The text below deals with one TCR beta chain. Its target is unknown. The method was immunoSEQ multiplex PCR; TCRdb's version includes in-frame clones alone and lacks a portion of them. The sample contains roughly 93,000 clones, almost 90% of which appear only once. Germline V gene lookup returns CDR1 MNHEY and CDR2 SVGAGI. The CDR3 has 15 residues. V was clipped by 7 bases and J by 2 bases, with 18 bases between them. This specimen comes from a study of T cell responses to AZD1222 COVID-19 vaccine. Study-level results: Increased Spike-specific TCR breadth and depth were observed after two AZD1222 doses. Repertoire sampling happened only post peak T cell response.

The sequencing used peripheral blood, collected on day 0 of AZD1222 vaccination. This TCR was recovered from an adult in good health. This chain connects TRBV6-5 to TRBJ2-7; TRBD1 might be the D (6 bases). The CDR3 region is CASILDGRGAYEQYF. As DNA, the CDR3 is TGTGCCAGCATACTCGATGGCAGGGGAGCCTACGAGCAGTACTTC.